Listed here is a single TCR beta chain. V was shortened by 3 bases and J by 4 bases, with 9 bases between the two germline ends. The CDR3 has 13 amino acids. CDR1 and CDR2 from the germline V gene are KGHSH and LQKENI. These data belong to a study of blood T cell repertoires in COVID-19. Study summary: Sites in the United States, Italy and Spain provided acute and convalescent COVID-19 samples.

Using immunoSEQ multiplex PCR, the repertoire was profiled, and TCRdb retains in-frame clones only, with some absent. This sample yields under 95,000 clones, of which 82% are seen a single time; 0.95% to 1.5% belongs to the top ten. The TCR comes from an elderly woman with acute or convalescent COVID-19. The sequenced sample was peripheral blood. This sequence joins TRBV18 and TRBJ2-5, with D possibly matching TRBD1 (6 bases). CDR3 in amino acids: CASSPDSGETQYF. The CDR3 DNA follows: TGTGCCAGCTCACCGGACAGTGGAGAGACCCAGTACTTC.